The rows below give T cell receptor beta chains drawn from one sample of a study of blood T cells in healthy people across ages. TCRdb used MiXCR to reprocess the 5' RACE reads, holding one entry per CDR3 protein. The sample records 600,000 to 850,000 distinct CDR3 sequences, approximately 25% being singletons. The sample was also linked to a second study, of T cells of mothers and their children.

The sequenced material came from blood. The receptors here all came from a boy aged 5-17 years in good health. Both conserved end residues are part of each CDR3. Fields, in order: J gene, V gene, CDR3 protein.

>TRBJ1-2|TRBV27
CASSRYAAGEVGYTF
>NA|TRBV20-1
CSASVGVDEQFF
>NA|TRBV7-2
CASSSAGLAGTSEQFF
>TRBJ2-5|TRBV14
CASSLPGLGWETQYF
>TRBJ2-7|TRBV7-8
CTSSLVGYEQYF
>TRBJ2-4|TRBV7-8
CASSLYTVAKNIQYF
>TRBJ2-2|TRBV10-2
CASSESANGWRELFF
>TRBJ2-3|TRBV12-3/TRBV12-4
CASSLVGSRTDTQYF
>TRBJ2-5|TRBV28
CASSFGGQNGKTQHF
>TRBJ2-5|TRBV12-3/TRBV12-4
CASRQRTSGRDEDRETQYF
>TRBJ2-5|TRBV6-2/TRBV6-3
CASSSALAGEETQYF
>TRBJ2-5|TRBV5-1
CASSLAGTAGETQYF
>TRBJ1-5|TRBV2
CASSETGESNQPQHF
>TRBJ2-1|TRBV3-1
CASSQDPPHNEQFF
>TRBJ2-7|TRBV11-2
CASSFPGQESYEQYF
>TRBJ1-2|TRBV20-1
CSVPGRGRGGSYGYTF
>TRBJ2-7|TRBV2
CASSEGGRGPYEQYF
>TRBJ2-6|TRBV29-1
CSVGSGRGSGANVLTF
>TRBJ2-3|TRBV24-1
CATSGVGDTTKADTQYF
>TRBJ2-1|TRBV6-5
CASSYSTSDSSYNEQFF
>TRBJ2-5|TRBV5-4
CASSSPGQGRKETQYF
>TRBJ2-5|TRBV28
CATDSAALGETQYF
>TRBJ2-5|TRBV20-1
CSARDEVGGPSETQYF
>TRBJ2-5|TRBV5-5
CASAGQQETQYF
>TRBJ2-1|TRBV29-1
CSVERQHQGGSFGQFF
>TRBJ1-1|TRBV2
CASWGGQTNTEAFF
>TRBJ2-7|TRBV7-2
CASSFSRTDLAGAQYF
>TRBJ2-1|TRBV7-2
CASSLGRAVSYNEQFF
>TRBJ1-2|TRBV11-2
CASSLRHEGYTF
>TRBJ2-1|TRBV29-1
CSVQRLAGYNEQFF
>TRBJ2-3|TRBV12-3/TRBV12-4
CASSFKPGTGLLGDTQYF
>TRBJ2-7|TRBV28
CASRPTSGNTYEQYF
>TRBJ2-1|TRBV19
CASSMKGPYNEQFF
>TRBJ1-4|TRBV5-6
CASSRSNEKLFF
>TRBJ2-1|TRBV29-1
CSAVFESSYNEQFF
>TRBJ1-2|TRBV10-3
CATTGQVVGANYGYTF
>TRBJ1-2|TRBV6-5
CASSPPGTGGLSGGYTF
>TRBJ2-5|TRBV29-1
CSVAQKETQYF
>TRBJ2-1|TRBV27
CASSLRKNNEQFF
>TRBJ2-5|TRBV6-5
CASSYGRYSGAKETQYF
>TRBJ2-7|TRBV20-1
CSARDPSGSINEQYF
>TRBJ2-2|TRBV20-1
CTARKGVGTGELFF
>TRBJ2-3|TRBV4-1
CASSPGQVSTDTQYF
>TRBJ2-5|TRBV12-3/TRBV12-4
CASSLSGGAAGETQYF
>TRBJ1-2|TRBV7-8
CASSSETGVGGYTF
>TRBJ2-1|TRBV24-1
CATKGTYNEQFF
>TRBJ1-1|TRBV6-1
CASSIEFEAFF